The 18 T cell receptor beta chains listed next were all sequenced from one sample in a study of cytomegalovirus exposure and HLA in healthy donors. The PCR used 60 Vbeta and 13 Jbeta primers. Repertoires were generated with immunoSEQ multiplex PCR, while TCRdb's copy carries only in-frame clones and drops some. Among some 110,000 clones listed, about four fifths were seen once. The specimen sequenced was PBMCs. The origin of the receptors is a woman aged 60-75 years in good health and CMV-seropositive.

This chain connects TRBV27 to TRBJ2-3, with D possibly being TRBD1 (5 bases). V shed 0 bases and J shed 3 bases, with 13 bases lying between them. The CDR3 sequence is 16 residues long. Germline V gene data show CDR1 as MNHEY and CDR2 as SMNVEV (reference sequence). The CDR3 loop reads CASSLSLASGTDTQYF. The CDR3 nucleotides are TGTGCCAGCAGTTTATCGTTAGCTTCAGGGACAGATACGCAGTATTTT.

The rearrangement uses TRBV6-5 and TRBJ1-1; 10 bases line up with TRBD1. Germline CDR1 and CDR2: MNHEY and SVGAGI. This CDR3 is built from 15 residues. The J segment lost 4 bases and the V segment lost 1 base, leaving 3 bases of the junction unmatched. CDR3 in amino acids: CASSYFGTGVTEAFF. In DNA form, the CDR3 reads TGTGCCAGCAGTTACTTTGGGACAGGGGTCACTGAAGCTTTCTTT.

The V call is TRBV19, the J call TRBJ2-6; 7 bases match TRBD1. The CDR3 sequence is 14 residues long. In germline, CDR1 is LNHDA, CDR2 SQIVND (reference sequence). V trimming: 7 bases; J trimming: 4 bases; junction bases outside the gene matches: 4. The CDR3: CASTTGSGANVLTF. The CDR3 DNA reads as TGTGCCAGTACGACAGGGTCCGGGGCCAACGTCCTGACTTTC.

The gene calls are TRBV5-1 and TRBJ1-6, with 7 bases that match TRBD1. The CDR3 has 15 residues. The V gene end was trimmed by 0 bases and the J gene end by 5 bases; junction bases not matched to a gene: 2. Germline lookup yields CDR1 SGHRS and CDR2 YFSETQ. This CDR3 reads CASSLVGTDNSPLHF. The CDR3 DNA follows: TGCGCCAGCAGCTTGGTAGGGACAGATAATTCACCCCTCCACTTT. Drawing the rest from reference TRBV5-1 and TRBJ1-6, the complete variable domain is KAGVTQTPRYLIKTRGQQVTLSCSPISGHRSVSWYQQTPGQGLQFLFEYFSETQRNKGNFPGRFSGRQFSNSRSEMNVSTLELGDSALYLCASSLVGTDNSPLHFGNGTRLTVT.

The chain couples TRBV5-1 to TRBJ1-2, with 10 bases lining up with TRBD1. This CDR3 is 14 amino acids long. V was clipped by 4 bases and J by 5 bases; unmatched bases: 5. Germline V CDR1 and CDR2: SGHRS, YFSETQ. For the CDR3, the DNA is TGCGCCAGCAGCATGGACAGGGGGGCGTATGGCTACACCTTC. It yields the protein CASSMDRGAYGYTF.

The chain has TRBV7-9 and TRBJ1-4, with 7 nucleotides matching TRBD1. J lost 8 bases, V lost 4 bases, and 10 bases had no gene match. Germline V CDR1 and CDR2: SEHNR, FQNEAQ (reference sequence). The CDR3 has 15 residues. The CDR3 region is CASSSFRDSKEKLFF. The CDR3 DNA sequence: TGTGCCAGCAGCTCATTCCGGGACAGTAAGGAAAAACTGTTTTTT.

CDR3 sequence: CASSLAAGRSYEQYF. The DNA for the CDR3 is TGTGCCAGCAGCTTAGCAGCGGGAAGAAGCTACGAGCAGTACTTC. V and J are TRBV7-8 and TRBJ2-7; TRBD2 matches at 7 bases. The V segment lost 0 bases and the J segment 3 bases; nucleotides outside the gene matches: 5. This CDR3 comprises 15 residues. In germline, CDR1 is SGHVS, CDR2 FQNEAQ.

The J gene is TRBJ1-3, the V gene TRBV7-2; possible D gene TRBD1, 6 bases. The CDR3 contains 16 residues. Trimming shortened V by 5 bases and J by 5 bases, and 19 bases separated the two germline ends. Per the germline V gene, CDR1 is SGHTA and CDR2 is FQGNSA. In DNA, the CDR3 is TGTGCCAGCAGCCCCGAAGGGGGGGGTGGGAGAAACACCATATATTTT. Its translation: CASSPEGGGGRNTIYF.

This chain uses TRBV5-1 with TRBJ2-6; the match to TRBD1 covers 8 bases. The germline V gene has CDR1 SGHRS and CDR2 YFSETQ. The CDR3 covers 16 residues. V lost 1 base to trimming and J lost 2 bases; unmatched junction nucleotides: 2. Written as DNA, the CDR3 is TGCGCCAGCAGCTTGACAGGGGGAACTGGGGCCAACGTCCTGACTTTC. As protein: CASSLTGGTGANVLTF.

The chain uses TRBV19 and TRBJ1-1, with 7 bases lining up with TRBD1. Trimming removed 5 bases from V and 4 bases from J; junction bases left unmatched: 7. The CDR3 has 14 amino acids. Germline CDR1 LNHDA, CDR2 SQIVND (reference sequence). The CDR3 coding sequence is TGTGCCAGTAGTCCGATACAGGGGATCACTGAAGCTTTCTTT. Residues: CASSPIQGITEAFF.

CDR3 amino acids: CASSAWDKASDGYTF. The CDR3 DNA reads TGTGCCAGTAGTGCCTGGGACAAGGCTTCGGATGGCTACACCTTC. The V call is TRBV19, the J call TRBJ1-2; tentatively, D is TRBD1 (6 bases). The CDR3 has 15 amino acids. Germline V gene lookup returns CDR1 LNHDA and CDR2 SQIVND (reference sequence). V dropped 5 bases and J dropped 6 bases, with 19 bases sitting between them.

This clone was detected only a few times. This chain uses TRBV7-6 with TRBJ2-2, with D possibly matching TRBD1 (5 bases). The CDR3 runs to 15 residues. Germline V gives CDR1 SGHVS, CDR2 FNYEAQ. Trimming removed 1 base at V and 1 base at J, with 7 bases between. CDR3 region: CASSLVGENTGELFF. Here the CDR3 DNA reads TGTGCCAGCAGCTTAGTAGGGGAGAACACCGGGGAGCTGTTTTTT.

This chain connects TRBV13 to TRBJ2-7; TRBD2 aligns across 11 bases. The CDR3 length is 19 residues. Germline CDR1 and CDR2: PRHDT and FYEKMQ (reference sequence). The V segment lost 0 bases and the J segment 2 bases; nucleotides outside the gene matches: 12. This CDR3 is CASSLGPTPPSGRTYEQYF. CDR3 in DNA: TGTGCCAGCAGCTTAGGCCCTACCCCCCCTAGCGGGAGGACCTACGAGCAGTACTTC.

The chain links TRBV9 to TRBJ2-7; 10 nucleotides agree with TRBD2. V dropped 0 bases and J dropped 3; count of bases not matched to a gene: 3. The CDR3 sequence is 15 residues long. CDR1 is SGDLS, CDR2 YYNGEE, per germline. The CDR3 DNA sequence: TGTGCCAGCAGCGTAGCGACTAGCGGGCGCTACGAGCAGTACTTC. Translation gives CASSVATSGRYEQYF.

The chain links TRBV7-3 to TRBJ1-2; 11 bases agree with TRBD1. The CDR3 extends over 16 amino acids. The V segment lost 2 bases and the J segment 2 bases; nucleotides outside the gene matches: 4. The germline gives CDR1 SGHTA, CDR2 FQGTGA. CDR3 amino acids: CASSLGGTGGNYGYTF. The CDR3 DNA reads as TGTGCCAGCAGCTTAGGGGGGACAGGGGGGAACTATGGCTACACCTTC.

With respect to this clone: Sequence at one end of the junction differs from germline and may be a read error. The rearrangement uses TRBV19 and TRBJ2-6, with a tentative D call TRBD1 (5 bases). In germline, CDR1 is LNHDA, CDR2 SQIVND (reference sequence). This CDR3 comprises 17 residues. This CDR3 reads CASSIRLGPSRANVLTF. The CDR3, as DNA: TGTGCCAGTAGTATCCGATTGGGGCCCTCTCGGGCCAACGTCCTGACTTTC.

This clone was seen more than once but under ten times. The chain joins TRBV6-5 to TRBJ1-4, with TRBD1 matching 7 bases. The CDR3 is 13 residues long. V gave up 5 bases and J gave up 8 bases; unmatched junction bases: 5. The germline CDR1 and CDR2 sequences are MNHEY and SVGAGI. In DNA, the CDR3 is TGTGCCAGCAGTGGGACAGTAACCGAAAAACTGTTTTTT. Protein: CASSGTVTEKLFF.

The J gene is TRBJ2-7, the V gene TRBV11-2; 9 positions match TRBD1. The CDR3 consists of 16 residues. Per germline, CDR1 SGHAT and CDR2 FQNNGV. With V trimmed by 3 bases and J by 2 bases, 8 bases remained unmatched. The CDR3 coding sequence is TGTGCCAGCAGCTTCGGTTCCGGGACAGGGCCCTACGAGCAGTACTTC. Translated: CASSFGSGTGPYEQYF.